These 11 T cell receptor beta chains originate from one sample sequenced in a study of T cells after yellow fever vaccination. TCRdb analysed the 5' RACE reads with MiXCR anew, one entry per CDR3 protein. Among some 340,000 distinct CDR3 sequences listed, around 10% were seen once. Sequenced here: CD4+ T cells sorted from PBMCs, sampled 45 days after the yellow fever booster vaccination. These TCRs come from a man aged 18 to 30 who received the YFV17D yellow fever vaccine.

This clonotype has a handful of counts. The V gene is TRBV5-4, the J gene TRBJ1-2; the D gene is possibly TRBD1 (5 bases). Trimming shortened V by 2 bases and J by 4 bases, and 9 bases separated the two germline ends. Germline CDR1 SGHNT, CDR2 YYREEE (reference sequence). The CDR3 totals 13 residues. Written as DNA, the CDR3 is TGTGCCAGCAGCTTCGCAGGGTCCTATGGCTACACCTTC. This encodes CASSFAGSYGYTF.

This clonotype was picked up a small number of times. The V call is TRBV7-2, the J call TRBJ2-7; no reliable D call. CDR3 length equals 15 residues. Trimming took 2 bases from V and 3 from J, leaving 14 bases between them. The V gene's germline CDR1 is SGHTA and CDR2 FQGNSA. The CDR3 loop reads CASSLWGRASYEQYF. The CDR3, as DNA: TGTGCCAGCAGCTTATGGGGAAGGGCAAGCTACGAGCAGTACTTC.

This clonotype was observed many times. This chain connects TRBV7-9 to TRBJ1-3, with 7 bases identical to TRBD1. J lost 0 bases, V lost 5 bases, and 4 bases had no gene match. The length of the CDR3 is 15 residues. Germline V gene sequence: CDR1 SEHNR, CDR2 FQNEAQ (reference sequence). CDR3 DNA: TGTGCCAGCAGCAAGGGACAGCTCTCTGGAAACACCATATATTTT. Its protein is CASSKGQLSGNTIYF.

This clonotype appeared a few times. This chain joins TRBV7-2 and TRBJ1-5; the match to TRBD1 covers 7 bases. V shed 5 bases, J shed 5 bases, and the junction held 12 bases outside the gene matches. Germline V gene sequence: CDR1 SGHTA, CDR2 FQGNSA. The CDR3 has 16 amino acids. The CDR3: CASSPGQDRVDQPQHF. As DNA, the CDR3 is TGTGCCAGCAGCCCCGGACAAGACAGGGTGGATCAGCCCCAGCATTTT.

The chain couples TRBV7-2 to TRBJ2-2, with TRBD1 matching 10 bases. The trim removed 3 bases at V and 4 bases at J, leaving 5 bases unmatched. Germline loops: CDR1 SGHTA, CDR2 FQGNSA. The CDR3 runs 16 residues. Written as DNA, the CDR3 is TGTGCCAGCAGCTTTCCGGGACAGGGGACCACCGGGGAGCTGTTTTTT. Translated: CASSFPGQGTTGELFF. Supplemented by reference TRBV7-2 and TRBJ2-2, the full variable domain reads GAGVSQSPSNKVTEKGKDVELRCDPISGHTALYWYRQSLGQGLEFLIYFQGNSAPDKSGLPSDRFSAERTGGSVSTLTIQRTQQEDSAVYLCASSFPGQGTTGELFFGEGSRLTVL.

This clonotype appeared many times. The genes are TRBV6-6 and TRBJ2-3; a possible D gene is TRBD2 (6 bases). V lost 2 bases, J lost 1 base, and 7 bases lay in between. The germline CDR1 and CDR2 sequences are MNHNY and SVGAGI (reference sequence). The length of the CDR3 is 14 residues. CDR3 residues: CASSYPGGTDTQYF. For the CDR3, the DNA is TGTGCCAGCAGTTACCCGGGGGGCACAGATACGCAGTATTTT.

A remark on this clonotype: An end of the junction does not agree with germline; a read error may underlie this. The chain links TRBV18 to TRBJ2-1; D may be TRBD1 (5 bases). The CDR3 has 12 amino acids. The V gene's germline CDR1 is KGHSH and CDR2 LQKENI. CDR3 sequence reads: CASSPRQSEQFF. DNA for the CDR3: TGTGCCAGCTCGCCACGACAGTCCGAGCAGTTCTTC.

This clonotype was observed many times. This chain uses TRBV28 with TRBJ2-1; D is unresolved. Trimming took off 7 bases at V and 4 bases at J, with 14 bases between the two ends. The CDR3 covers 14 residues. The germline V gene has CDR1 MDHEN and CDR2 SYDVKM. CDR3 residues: CASTEPMRYNEQFF. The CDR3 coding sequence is TGTGCCAGCACCGAGCCGATGAGGTACAATGAGCAGTTCTTC.

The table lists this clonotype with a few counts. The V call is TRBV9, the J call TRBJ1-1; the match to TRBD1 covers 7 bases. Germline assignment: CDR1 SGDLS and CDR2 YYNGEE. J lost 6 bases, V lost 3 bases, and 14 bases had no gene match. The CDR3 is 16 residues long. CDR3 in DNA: TGTGCCAGCAGCGACCAAAACCGGGACAGTCGATCTGAAGCTTTCTTT. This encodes CASSDQNRDSRSEAFF.

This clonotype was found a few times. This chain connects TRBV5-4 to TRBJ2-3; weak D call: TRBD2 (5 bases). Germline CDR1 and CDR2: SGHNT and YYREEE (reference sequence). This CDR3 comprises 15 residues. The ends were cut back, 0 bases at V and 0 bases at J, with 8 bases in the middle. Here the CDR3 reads CASSLALASTDTQYF. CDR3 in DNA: TGTGCCAGCAGCTTGGCCTTAGCGAGCACAGATACGCAGTATTTT.

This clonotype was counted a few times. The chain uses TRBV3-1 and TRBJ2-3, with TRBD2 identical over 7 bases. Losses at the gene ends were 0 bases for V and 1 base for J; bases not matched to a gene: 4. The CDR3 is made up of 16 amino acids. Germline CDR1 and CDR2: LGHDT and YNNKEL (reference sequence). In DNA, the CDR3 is TGTGCCAGCAGCCAAGATTCGGGGGGACGCACAGATACGCAGTATTTT. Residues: CASSQDSGGRTDTQYF.